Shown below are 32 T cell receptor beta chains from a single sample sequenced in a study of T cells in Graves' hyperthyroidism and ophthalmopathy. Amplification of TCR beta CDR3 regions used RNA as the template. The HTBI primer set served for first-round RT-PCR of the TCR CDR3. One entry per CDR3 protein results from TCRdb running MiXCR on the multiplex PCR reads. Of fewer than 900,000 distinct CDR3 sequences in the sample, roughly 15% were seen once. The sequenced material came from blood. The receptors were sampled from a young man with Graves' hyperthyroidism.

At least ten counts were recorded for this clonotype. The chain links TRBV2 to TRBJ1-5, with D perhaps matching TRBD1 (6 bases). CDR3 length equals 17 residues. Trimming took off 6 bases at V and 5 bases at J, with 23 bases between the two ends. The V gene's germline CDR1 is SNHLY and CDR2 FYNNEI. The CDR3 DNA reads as TGTGCCAGCAGCCAGGGCGGGGGGGCGCCGGGAGATCAGCCCCAGCATTTT. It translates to CASSQGGGAPGDQPQHF.

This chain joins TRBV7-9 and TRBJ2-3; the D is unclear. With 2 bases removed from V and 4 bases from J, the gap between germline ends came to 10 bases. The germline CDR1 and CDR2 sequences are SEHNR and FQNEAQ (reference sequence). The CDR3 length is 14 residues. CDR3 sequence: CASSLNRAADTQYF. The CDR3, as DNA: TGTGCCAGCAGCTTAAATAGGGCGGCAGATACGCAGTATTTT.

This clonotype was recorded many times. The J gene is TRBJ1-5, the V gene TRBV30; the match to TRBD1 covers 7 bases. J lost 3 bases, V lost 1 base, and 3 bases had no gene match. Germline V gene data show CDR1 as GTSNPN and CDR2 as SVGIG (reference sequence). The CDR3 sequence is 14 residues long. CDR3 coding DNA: TGTGCCTGGAGTGCCGGACAGGACAATCAGCCCCAGCATTTT. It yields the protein CAWSAGQDNQPQHF.

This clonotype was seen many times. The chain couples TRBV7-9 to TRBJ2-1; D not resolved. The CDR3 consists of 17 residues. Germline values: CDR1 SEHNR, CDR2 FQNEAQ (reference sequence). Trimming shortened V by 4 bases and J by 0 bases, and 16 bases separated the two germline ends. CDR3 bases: TGTGCCAGCAGCTCGCCTCGGGTCTCGAGCTCCTACAATGAGCAGTTCTTC. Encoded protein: CASSSPRVSSSYNEQFF.

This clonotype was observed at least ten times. The CDR3 here is CASSYSGLAQEQYF. CDR3 nucleotides: TGTGCCAGCAGTTACTCCGGACTAGCTCAAGAGCAGTACTTC. The chain couples TRBV6-5 to TRBJ2-7; TRBD2 matches 8 bases. V lost 0 bases, J lost 7 bases, and 5 bases stayed unmatched. The length of the CDR3 is 14 residues. Per germline, CDR1 MNHEY and CDR2 SVGAGI.

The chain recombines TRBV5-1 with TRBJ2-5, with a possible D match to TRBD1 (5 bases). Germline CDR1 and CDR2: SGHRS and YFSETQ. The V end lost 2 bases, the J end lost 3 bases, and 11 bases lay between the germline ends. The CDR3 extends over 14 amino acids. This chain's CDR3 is CASSFTTDEETQYF. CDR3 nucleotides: TGCGCCAGCAGCTTTACGACAGATGAAGAGACCCAGTACTTC.

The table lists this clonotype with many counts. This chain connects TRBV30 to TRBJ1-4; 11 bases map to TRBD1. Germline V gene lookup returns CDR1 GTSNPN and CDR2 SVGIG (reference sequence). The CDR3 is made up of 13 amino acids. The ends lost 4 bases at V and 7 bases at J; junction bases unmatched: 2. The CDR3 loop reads CAWTGQGVEKLFF. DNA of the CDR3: TGTGCCTGGACGGGACAGGGGGTTGAAAAACTGTTTTTT.

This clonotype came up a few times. DNA of the CDR3: TGTGCCAGCAGTAGGACAGGACCGCCCGGGGAGCTGTTTTTT. It encodes CASSRTGPPGELFF. J is TRBJ2-2 and V is TRBV6-1; 7 positions agree with TRBD1. Germline CDR1 is MNHNS and CDR2 is SASEGT. With 5 bases clipped from V and 6 bases from J, the junction kept 6 bases outside the gene matches. The CDR3 extends over 14 amino acids.

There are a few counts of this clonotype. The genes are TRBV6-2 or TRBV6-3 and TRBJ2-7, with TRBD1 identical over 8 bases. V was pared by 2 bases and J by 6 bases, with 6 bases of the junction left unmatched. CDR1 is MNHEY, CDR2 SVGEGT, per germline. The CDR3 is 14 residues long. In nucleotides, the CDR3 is TGTGCCAGCAGTTACGGTCAGGGGGCGGGCGAGCAGTACTTC. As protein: CASSYGQGAGEQYF.

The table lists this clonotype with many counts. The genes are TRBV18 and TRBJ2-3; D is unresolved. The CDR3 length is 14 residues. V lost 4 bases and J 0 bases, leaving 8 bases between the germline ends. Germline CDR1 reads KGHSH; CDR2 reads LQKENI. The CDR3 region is CASSHGRSTDTQYF. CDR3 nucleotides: TGTGCCAGCTCACACGGACGGAGCACAGATACGCAGTATTTT.

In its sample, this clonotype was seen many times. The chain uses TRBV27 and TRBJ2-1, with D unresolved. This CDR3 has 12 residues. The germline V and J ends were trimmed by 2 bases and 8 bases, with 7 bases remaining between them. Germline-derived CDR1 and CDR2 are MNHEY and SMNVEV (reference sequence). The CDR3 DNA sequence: TGTGCCAGCAGTTTAGGATTAGATGAGCAGTTCTTC. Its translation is CASSLGLDEQFF.

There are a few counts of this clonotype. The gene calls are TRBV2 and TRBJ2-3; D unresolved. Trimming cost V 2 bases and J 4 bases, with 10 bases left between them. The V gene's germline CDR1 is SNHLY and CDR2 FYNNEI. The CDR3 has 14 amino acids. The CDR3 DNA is TGTGCCAGCAGTGAAACAGTAATTTCAGATACGCAGTATTTT. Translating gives CASSETVISDTQYF.

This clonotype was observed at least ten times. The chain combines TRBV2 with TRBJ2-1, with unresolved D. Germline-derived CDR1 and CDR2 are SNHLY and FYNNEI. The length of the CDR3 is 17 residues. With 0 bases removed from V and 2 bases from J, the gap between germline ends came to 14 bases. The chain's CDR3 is CASSEASVYHTYNEQFF. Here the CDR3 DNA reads TGTGCCAGCAGTGAAGCGTCCGTGTACCATACCTACAATGAGCAGTTCTTC.

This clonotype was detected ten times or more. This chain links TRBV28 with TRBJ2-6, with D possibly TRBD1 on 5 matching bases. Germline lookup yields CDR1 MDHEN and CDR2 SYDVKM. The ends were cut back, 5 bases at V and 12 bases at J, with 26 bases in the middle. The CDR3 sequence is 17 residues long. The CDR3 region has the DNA TGTGCCAGCAGTGCCTCCGGGCAGGGCCTCTCAAGGACCGTCCTGACTTTC. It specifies CASSASGQGLSRTVLTF.

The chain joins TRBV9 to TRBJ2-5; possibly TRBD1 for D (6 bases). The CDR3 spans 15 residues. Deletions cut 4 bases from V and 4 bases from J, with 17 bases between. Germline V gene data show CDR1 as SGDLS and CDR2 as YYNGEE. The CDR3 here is CASSQGGRGGETQYF. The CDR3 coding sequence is TGTGCCAGCAGCCAAGGAGGCAGGGGTGGAGAGACCCAGTACTTC. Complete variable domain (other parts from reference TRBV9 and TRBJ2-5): DSGVTQTPKHLITATGQRVTLRCSPRSGDLSVYWYQQSLDQGLQFLIQYYNGEERAKGNILERFSAQQFPDLHSELNLSSLELGDSALYFCASSQGGRGGETQYFGPGTRLLVL.

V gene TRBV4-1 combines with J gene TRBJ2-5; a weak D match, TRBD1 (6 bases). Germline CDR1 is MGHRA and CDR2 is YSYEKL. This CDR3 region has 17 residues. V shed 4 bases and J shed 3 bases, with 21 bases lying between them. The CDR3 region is CASSPGVDLPVKETQYF. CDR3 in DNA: TGCGCCAGCAGCCCAGGGGTGGACTTACCCGTTAAAGAGACCCAGTACTTC.

Here the CDR3 DNA reads TGCAGTGCTCCTAAGGCCGGGACTTCCACAGATACGCAGTATTTT. Translated: CSAPKAGTSTDTQYF. The chain carries TRBV20-1 and TRBJ2-3; tentatively, D is TRBD2 (6 bases). The CDR3 loop spans 15 amino acids. V was cut by 5 bases and J by 2 bases, with 17 bases left in between. Germline V lookup: CDR1 DFQATT, CDR2 SNEGSKA (reference sequence).

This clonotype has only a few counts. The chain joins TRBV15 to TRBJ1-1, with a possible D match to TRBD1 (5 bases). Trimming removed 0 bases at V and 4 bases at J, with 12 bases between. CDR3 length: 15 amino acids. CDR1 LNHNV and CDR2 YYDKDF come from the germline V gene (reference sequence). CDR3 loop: CATSRDGRGSTEAFF. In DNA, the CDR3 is TGTGCCACCAGCAGAGATGGGAGGGGTAGCACTGAAGCTTTCTTT.

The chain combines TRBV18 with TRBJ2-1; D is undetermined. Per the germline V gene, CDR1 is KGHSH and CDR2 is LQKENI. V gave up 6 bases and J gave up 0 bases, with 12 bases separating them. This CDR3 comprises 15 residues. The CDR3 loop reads CASSRAASSYNEQFF. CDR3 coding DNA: TGTGCCAGCTCCCGGGCGGCCAGCTCCTACAATGAGCAGTTCTTC.

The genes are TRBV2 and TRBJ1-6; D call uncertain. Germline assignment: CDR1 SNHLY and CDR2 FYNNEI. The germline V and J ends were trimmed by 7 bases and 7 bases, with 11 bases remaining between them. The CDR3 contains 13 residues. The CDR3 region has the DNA TGTGCCAGCACCCTGGACCAGAATTCACCCCTCCACTTT. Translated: CASTLDQNSPLHF.

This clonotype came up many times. The CDR3 DNA reads as TGTGCCAGCAGCCCCGTTCTAGCGGGAGGGTATGAGCAGTTCTTC. As protein: CASSPVLAGGYEQFF. This rearrangement joins TRBV3-1 to TRBJ2-1; 12 nucleotides line up with TRBD2. Per the germline V gene, CDR1 is LGHDT and CDR2 is YNNKEL (reference sequence). Losses at the gene ends were 4 bases for V and 8 bases for J; bases not matched to a gene: 6. There are 15 residues in the CDR3.

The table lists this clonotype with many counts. CDR3 sequence reads: CASSQAAGRRDTQYF. In nucleotides, the CDR3 is TGTGCCAGCAGCCAAGCTGCCGGGAGGAGAGATACGCAGTATTTT. The J gene is TRBJ2-3, the V gene TRBV3-1; 7 bases are a match to TRBD2. The CDR3 totals 15 residues. Germline loops: CDR1 LGHDT, CDR2 YNNKEL (reference sequence). The V segment lost 1 base and the J segment 5 bases; nucleotides outside the gene matches: 6.

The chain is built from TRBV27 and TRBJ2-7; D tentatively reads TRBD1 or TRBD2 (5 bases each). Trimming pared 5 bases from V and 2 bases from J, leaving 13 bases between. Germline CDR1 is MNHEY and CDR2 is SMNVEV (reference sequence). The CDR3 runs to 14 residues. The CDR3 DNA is TGTGCCAGCAGTCACCCGGGACGGACCTACGAGCAGTACTTC. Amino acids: CASSHPGRTYEQYF.

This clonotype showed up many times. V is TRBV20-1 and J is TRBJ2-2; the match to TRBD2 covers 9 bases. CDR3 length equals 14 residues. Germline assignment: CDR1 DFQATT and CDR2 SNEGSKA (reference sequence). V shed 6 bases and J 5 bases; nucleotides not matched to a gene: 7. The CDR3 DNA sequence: TGCAGTGCGGCGGGAGGGCCCCTAACCGGGGAGCTGTTTTTT. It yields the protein CSAAGGPLTGELFF.

CDR3 region: CATSDPGGEAYNEQFF. CDR3 in DNA: TGTGCCACCAGTGATCCCGGTGGGGAAGCATACAATGAGCAGTTCTTC. The chain employs TRBV24-1 and TRBJ2-1; D gene uncertain. The CDR3 sequence is 16 residues long. The V gene lost 3 bases and the J gene lost 4 bases, with 15 bases spanning the gap. Germline assignment: CDR1 KGHDR and CDR2 SFDVKD.

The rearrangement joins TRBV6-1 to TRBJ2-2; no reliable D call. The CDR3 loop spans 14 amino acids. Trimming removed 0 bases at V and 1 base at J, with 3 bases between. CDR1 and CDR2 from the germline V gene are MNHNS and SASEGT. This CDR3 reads CASSEALNTGELFF. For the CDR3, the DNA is TGTGCCAGCAGTGAAGCCCTGAACACCGGGGAGCTGTTTTTT.

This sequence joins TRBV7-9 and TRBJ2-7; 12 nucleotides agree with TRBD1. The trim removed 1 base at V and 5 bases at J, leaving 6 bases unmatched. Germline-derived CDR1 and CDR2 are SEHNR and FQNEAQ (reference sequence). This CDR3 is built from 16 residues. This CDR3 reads CASSLVPGQGANEQYF. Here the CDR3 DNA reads TGTGCCAGCAGCTTAGTTCCGGGACAGGGGGCGAACGAGCAGTACTTC.

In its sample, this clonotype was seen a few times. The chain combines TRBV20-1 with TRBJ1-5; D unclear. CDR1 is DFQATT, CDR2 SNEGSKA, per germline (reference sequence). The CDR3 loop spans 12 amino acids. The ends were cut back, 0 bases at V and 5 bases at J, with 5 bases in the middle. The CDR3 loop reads CSARDPDQPQHF. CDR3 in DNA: TGCAGTGCTAGAGATCCGGATCAGCCCCAGCATTTT.

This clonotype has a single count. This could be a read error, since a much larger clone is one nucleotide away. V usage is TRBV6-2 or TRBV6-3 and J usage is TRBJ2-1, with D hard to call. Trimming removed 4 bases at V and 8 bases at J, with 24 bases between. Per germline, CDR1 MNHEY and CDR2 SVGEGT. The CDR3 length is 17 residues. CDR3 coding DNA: TGTGCCAGCAGTTCTTCCCCGCCCGGAGCGAAGAGTGATGAGCAGTTCTTC. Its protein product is CASSSSPPGAKSDEQFF.

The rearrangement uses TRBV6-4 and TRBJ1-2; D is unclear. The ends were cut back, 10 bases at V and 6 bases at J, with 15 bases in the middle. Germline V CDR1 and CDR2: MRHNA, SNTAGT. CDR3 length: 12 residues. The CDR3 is CATATPEHGYTF. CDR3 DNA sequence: TGTGCCACCGCCACCCCAGAGCATGGCTACACCTTC.

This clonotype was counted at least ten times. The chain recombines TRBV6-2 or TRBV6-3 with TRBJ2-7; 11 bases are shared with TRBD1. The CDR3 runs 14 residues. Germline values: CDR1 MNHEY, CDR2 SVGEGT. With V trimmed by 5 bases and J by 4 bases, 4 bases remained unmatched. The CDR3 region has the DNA TGTGCCAGCAGTCGGACAGGGGGCGCGTACGAGCAGTACTTC. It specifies CASSRTGGAYEQYF.

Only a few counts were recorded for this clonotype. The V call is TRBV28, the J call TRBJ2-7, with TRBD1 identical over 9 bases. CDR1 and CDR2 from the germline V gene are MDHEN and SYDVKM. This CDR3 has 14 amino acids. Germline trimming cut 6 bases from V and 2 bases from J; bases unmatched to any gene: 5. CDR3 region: CASRGGQGTYEQYF. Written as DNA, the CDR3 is TGTGCCAGCAGAGGAGGACAGGGGACCTACGAGCAGTACTTC.